The rows below give T cell receptor beta chains drawn from one sample of a study of shared clonotypes between healthy human individuals. The table came from immunoSEQ multiplex PCR; TCRdb's copy has only in-frame clones and leaves some out. Here the sample spans approximately 98,000 clones, about 70% being singletons. The sequenced material came from memory CD8+ T cells sorted from blood. These receptors all stem from a woman in her thirties in good health. Both conserved end residues are part of each CDR3. A D gene is named only where the DNA matches it firmly. Only some rows state a clone size, as once, few, many or a class for expanded clones.

D gene: -
clone size: -
J gene: TRBJ2-3
V gene: TRBV7-2
CDR3 length: 15
CDR3 DNA: TGTGCCAGCAGCTTAGTAGCACTTCTCACAGATACGCAGTATTTT
CDR3 protein: CASSLVALLTDTQYF

D gene: -
clone size: many
J gene: TRBJ2-2
V gene: TRBV4-2
CDR3 length: 13
CDR3 DNA: TGTGCCAGCAGTTCAGGGGACACCGGGGAGCTGTTTTTT
CDR3 protein: CASSSGDTGELFF

D gene: TRBD2
clone size: -
J gene: TRBJ2-2
V gene: TRBV29-1
CDR3 length: 12
CDR3 DNA: TGCAGCGTCTGGACTAGCTCCGGGGAGCTGTTTTTT
CDR3 protein: CSVWTSSGELFF

D gene: -
clone size: -
J gene: TRBJ2-1
V gene: TRBV2
CDR3 length: 14
CDR3 DNA: TGTGCCAGCAGTGAAAGGACCCGATTGGGTGAGCAGTTCTTC
CDR3 protein: CASSERTRLGEQFF

D gene: -
clone size: many
J gene: TRBJ2-7
V gene: TRBV7-6
CDR3 length: 14
CDR3 DNA: TGTGCCAGCAGCTTAGGTAACGGGCCGTTCGAGCAGTACTTC
CDR3 protein: CASSLGNGPFEQYF

D gene: TRBD1
clone size: -
J gene: TRBJ2-2
V gene: TRBV6-4
CDR3 length: 16
CDR3 DNA: TGTGCCAGCAGTGATTCAGCGGACAGGGCCACCGGGGAGCTGTTTTTT
CDR3 protein: CASSDSADRATGELFF

D gene: -
clone size: -
J gene: TRBJ1-2
V gene: TRBV7-8
CDR3 length: 16
CDR3 DNA: TGTGCCAGCAGCTTAGAGAGTGGGGGGTTTTTCTATGGCTACACCTTC
CDR3 protein: CASSLESGGFFYGYTF

D gene: -
clone size: -
J gene: TRBJ1-2
V gene: TRBV6-5
CDR3 length: 13
CDR3 DNA: TGTGCCAGCAGTTACTGGGGGGCGAGCGGCTACACCTTC
CDR3 protein: CASSYWGASGYTF

D gene: TRBD1
clone size: -
J gene: TRBJ2-3
V gene: TRBV12-5
CDR3 length: 15
CDR3 DNA: TGTGCTAGTGGTTCTGGGACAGGAGATATTGATACGCAGTATTTT
CDR3 protein: CASGSGTGDIDTQYF

D gene: -
clone size: many
J gene: TRBJ1-1
V gene: TRBV15
CDR3 length: 14
CDR3 DNA: TGTGCCACCAGCAGAGAAGACAGTTCATCTGAAGCTTTCTTT
CDR3 protein: CATSREDSSSEAFF

D gene: TRBD2
clone size: -
J gene: TRBJ2-5
V gene: TRBV5-1
CDR3 length: 15
CDR3 DNA: TGCGCCAGCAGCTTGACTAGCGGGAGTAGGGAGACCCAGTACTTC
CDR3 protein: CASSLTSGSRETQYF

D gene: TRBD2
clone size: -
J gene: TRBJ2-1
V gene: TRBV9
CDR3 length: 15
CDR3 DNA: TGTGCCAGCAGCGTAGCATGGGGGGGTACCAATGAGCAGTTCTTC
CDR3 protein: CASSVAWGGTNEQFF

D gene: TRBD2
clone size: -
J gene: TRBJ2-1
V gene: TRBV2
CDR3 length: 15
CDR3 DNA: TGTGCCAGCAGTAGCATCGGGAGGGCCTGGGATGAGCAGTTCTTC
CDR3 protein: CASSSIGRAWDEQFF

D gene: -
clone size: few
J gene: TRBJ1-2
V gene: TRBV7-9
CDR3 length: 14
CDR3 DNA: TGTGCCAGCAGTCCCCGGACGGACAACTATGGCTACACCTTC
CDR3 protein: CASSPRTDNYGYTF

D gene: -
clone size: -
J gene: TRBJ1-3
V gene: TRBV18
CDR3 length: 16
CDR3 DNA: TGTGCCAGCTCACCAGTGGACATCCGCTCTGGAAACACCATATATTTT
CDR3 protein: CASSPVDIRSGNTIYF

D gene: -
clone size: -
J gene: TRBJ2-1
V gene: TRBV7-6
CDR3 length: 14
CDR3 DNA: TGTGCCAGCAGCTTGGGAGAGACCTACAATGAGCAGTTCTTC
CDR3 protein: CASSLGETYNEQFF

D gene: TRBD2
clone size: -
J gene: TRBJ2-2
V gene: TRBV7-9
CDR3 length: 15
CDR3 DNA: TGTGCCAGCAGGCAATGGGGAGGGGACACCGGGGAGCTGTTTTTT
CDR3 protein: CASRQWGGDTGELFF

D gene: TRBD1
clone size: -
J gene: TRBJ2-7
V gene: TRBV2
CDR3 length: 15
CDR3 DNA: TGTGCCAGCAGTGACGGACAGGGGGATATCGACGAGCAGTACTTC
CDR3 protein: CASSDGQGDIDEQYF

D gene: TRBD1
clone size: -
J gene: TRBJ1-1
V gene: TRBV7-9
CDR3 length: 16
CDR3 DNA: TGTGCCAGCAGCATCCTGACAGGGGGGGCCAACACTGAAGCTTTCTTT
CDR3 protein: CASSILTGGANTEAFF

D gene: TRBD2
clone size: many
J gene: TRBJ2-7
V gene: TRBV27
CDR3 length: 14
CDR3 DNA: TGTGCCAGCAGTTCCACTAGCGGGGACTACGAGCAGTACTTC
CDR3 protein: CASSSTSGDYEQYF

D gene: -
clone size: -
J gene: TRBJ2-3
V gene: TRBV27
CDR3 length: 15
CDR3 DNA: TGTGCCAGCAGTTTTGAGGGGCCTAGCACAGATACGCAGTATTTT
CDR3 protein: CASSFEGPSTDTQYF

D gene: TRBD1
clone size: few
J gene: TRBJ2-6
V gene: TRBV6-4
CDR3 length: 16
CDR3 DNA: TGTGCCAGCGGTCCCGGGACAGGGACTGGGGCCAACGTCCTGACTTTC
CDR3 protein: CASGPGTGTGANVLTF

D gene: -
clone size: many
J gene: TRBJ2-6
V gene: TRBV6-4
CDR3 length: 17
CDR3 DNA: TGTGCCAGCAGTGAGGCAGGCTTGGGGTCTGGGGCCAACGTCCTGACTTTC
CDR3 protein: CASSEAGLGSGANVLTF

D gene: TRBD2
clone size: -
J gene: TRBJ2-1
V gene: TRBV6-4
CDR3 length: 18
CDR3 DNA: TGTGCCAGCAGTGACGGGGGGGGACTAGCGGGAGAGGTAAATGAGCAGTTCTTC
CDR3 protein: CASSDGGGLAGEVNEQFF

D gene: -
clone size: -
J gene: TRBJ1-1
V gene: TRBV5-6
CDR3 length: 14
CDR3 DNA: TGTGCCAGCAGCTTGAACAGTTTGAACACTGAAGCTTTCTTT
CDR3 protein: CASSLNSLNTEAFF

D gene: -
clone size: few
J gene: TRBJ2-3
V gene: TRBV10-1
CDR3 length: 16
CDR3 DNA: TGCGCCAGCAGTCCGAGTGGGCGAGGTAGCACAGATACGCAGTATTTT
CDR3 protein: CASSPSGRGSTDTQYF

D gene: -
clone size: few
J gene: TRBJ2-7
V gene: TRBV7-9
CDR3 length: 15
CDR3 DNA: TGTGCCAGCAGCTTCGGTGGGGGCCTCCGTGACGAGCAGTACTTC
CDR3 protein: CASSFGGGLRDEQYF

D gene: -
clone size: -
J gene: TRBJ1-1
V gene: TRBV19
CDR3 length: 14
CDR3 DNA: TGTGCCAGTAGTATTTGGGGGGGAGACACTGAAGCTTTCTTT
CDR3 protein: CASSIWGGDTEAFF

D gene: -
clone size: -
J gene: TRBJ2-7
V gene: TRBV10-3
CDR3 length: 13
CDR3 DNA: TGTGCCAGCAGTTACGGCCTCTTTGGCGAGCAGTACTTC
CDR3 protein: CASSYGLFGEQYF

D gene: TRBD1
clone size: -
J gene: TRBJ2-7
V gene: TRBV5-8
CDR3 length: 15
CDR3 DNA: TGTGCCAGCAGCTACCACAACTACAGGGGGCGGGAGCAGTACTTC
CDR3 protein: CASSYHNYRGREQYF

D gene: TRBD2
clone size: -
J gene: TRBJ2-3
V gene: TRBV19
CDR3 length: 17
CDR3 DNA: TGTGCCAGTAGTATTACCGCCACTAGCGGGAGGGGAGGTACGCAGTATTTT
CDR3 protein: CASSITATSGRGGTQYF

D gene: -
clone size: once
J gene: TRBJ1-5
V gene: TRBV11-2
CDR3 length: 16
CDR3 DNA: TGTGCCAGCAGCTTAGATCTCGGCAGGGACAATCAGCCCCAGCATTTT
CDR3 protein: CASSLDLGRDNQPQHF

D gene: -
clone size: few
J gene: TRBJ1-5
V gene: TRBV19
CDR3 length: 15
CDR3 DNA: TGTGCCAGTAGTATATGGGGTACTAGCAATCAGCCCCAGCATTTT
CDR3 protein: CASSIWGTSNQPQHF

D gene: -
clone size: -
J gene: TRBJ2-1
V gene: TRBV4-1
CDR3 length: 12
CDR3 DNA: TGCGCCAGCAGCCAATTAGTGAATGAGCAGTTCTTC
CDR3 protein: CASSQLVNEQFF

D gene: TRBD1
clone size: -
J gene: TRBJ2-7
V gene: TRBV7-8
CDR3 length: 15
CDR3 DNA: TGCGCCAGCAGCCTCGTCGGGACAGGAGCCTACGAGCAGTACTTC
CDR3 protein: CASSLVGTGAYEQYF

D gene: -
clone size: -
J gene: TRBJ2-2
V gene: TRBV21-1
CDR3 length: 15
CDR3 DNA: TGTGCCAGCAGTTCCCTCCGGGACAGGGCCGGGGAGCTGTTTTTT
CDR3 protein: CASSSLRDRAGELFF

D gene: -
clone size: -
J gene: TRBJ1-4
V gene: TRBV4-1
CDR3 length: 20
CDR3 DNA: TGCGCCAGCAGCCAAGATCGTCAGGGGATGGCAACGGTAACTAATGAAAAACTGTTTTTT
CDR3 protein: CASSQDRQGMATVTNEKLFF

D gene: -
clone size: -
J gene: TRBJ1-3
V gene: TRBV9
CDR3 length: 14
CDR3 DNA: TGTGCCAGCAGCTCTACATCCCCTGGAAACACCATATATTTT
CDR3 protein: CASSSTSPGNTIYF

D gene: -
clone size: -
J gene: TRBJ1-1
V gene: TRBV21-1
CDR3 length: 16
CDR3 DNA: TGTGCCAGCAGCAAAGTTCACAGGGGCGGCCATAGGTGGGCTTTCTTT
CDR3 protein: CASSKVHRGGHRWAFF

D gene: -
clone size: -
J gene: TRBJ2-7
V gene: TRBV27
CDR3 length: 23
CDR3 DNA: TGTGCCAGCAGTTTAAGGAGGGGGCTCCATGGAAAACCCGCGGCCCTAAAGACCTACGAGCAGTACTTC
CDR3 protein: CASSLRRGLHGKPAALKTYEQYF

D gene: TRBD2
clone size: -
J gene: TRBJ2-7
V gene: TRBV23-1
CDR3 length: 18
CDR3 DNA: TGCGCCAGCAGTCCCGGGACCGCCTGCCAAGCGGGAAGGGACGAGCAGTACTTC
CDR3 protein: CASSPGTACQAGRDEQYF

D gene: -
clone size: -
J gene: TRBJ2-7
V gene: TRBV2
CDR3 length: 13
CDR3 DNA: TGTGCCAGCAGAGGACCCGAACCCTACGAGCAGTACTTC
CDR3 protein: CASRGPEPYEQYF

D gene: -
clone size: -
J gene: TRBJ1-5
V gene: TRBV6-1
CDR3 length: 15
CDR3 DNA: TGTGCCAGCAGTGACAGCCCCACAAGCAATCAGCCCCAGCATTTT
CDR3 protein: CASSDSPTSNQPQHF

D gene: -
clone size: -
J gene: TRBJ2-7
V gene: TRBV25-1
CDR3 length: 14
CDR3 DNA: TGTGCCAGCAGTGAACCCGACAGGTCCTACGAGCAGTACTTC
CDR3 protein: CASSEPDRSYEQYF

D gene: -
clone size: -
J gene: TRBJ2-2
V gene: TRBV19
CDR3 length: 15
CDR3 DNA: TGTGCCAGTAGTATCTGGCACTCGAACACCGGGGAGCTGTTTTTT
CDR3 protein: CASSIWHSNTGELFF

D gene: -
clone size: many
J gene: TRBJ2-7
V gene: TRBV11-1
CDR3 length: 15
CDR3 DNA: TGTGCCAGCAGCATTCCTGGGTCGCAATCCTACGAGCAGTACTTC
CDR3 protein: CASSIPGSQSYEQYF

D gene: -
clone size: -
J gene: TRBJ2-7
V gene: TRBV27
CDR3 length: 12
CDR3 DNA: TGTGCCAGCTTTAGTAGCTCCTACGAGCAGTACTTC
CDR3 protein: CASFSSSYEQYF

D gene: TRBD2
clone size: -
J gene: TRBJ2-3
V gene: TRBV6-6
CDR3 length: 15
CDR3 DNA: TGTGCCAGCAGTTACGAAGCGGGAGTGGTAGATACGCAGTATTTT
CDR3 protein: CASSYEAGVVDTQYF

D gene: -
clone size: -
J gene: TRBJ1-1
V gene: TRBV5-1
CDR3 length: 14
CDR3 DNA: TGCGCCAGCAGCGGAGGGGACCGATCCACTGAAGCTTTCTTT
CDR3 protein: CASSGGDRSTEAFF

D gene: -
clone size: many
J gene: TRBJ2-1
V gene: TRBV4-2
CDR3 length: 14
CDR3 DNA: TGTGCCAGCAGCCAAGGGCGGGAATTTAGTGAGCAGTTCTTC
CDR3 protein: CASSQGREFSEQFF